Presented here are 32 T cell receptor beta chains from one specimen sequenced in a study of Ad26.COV2.S vaccination and SARS-CoV-2 variants (dated by TCRdb to about 2021). Receptor libraries were prepared by the immunoSEQ multiplex PCR assay. TCRdb provides this immuneACCESS table in a form limited to in-frame rearrangements. Some clones are lacking; in checked studies, under half of them reflect an unresolved V gene, and why the rest are absent is not known. The sample data list a few hundred thousand clones, and 80% to 90% of these were observed just once. Approximately 7.8% of the sample lies in the top ten. The intended sense of this specimen's treatment or condition label: about 20 received Ad26.COV2.S at low or high dose, single or two shots; 5 received placebo; per-sample allocation not given. Repertoires of vaccine and placebo recipients were sequenced from samples taken on day 63 after the first injection.

The input for sequencing was peripheral blood, taken in a trial of Ad26.COV2.S vaccine versus placebo. These receptors were collected from a person between 18 and 59 years old who received the Ad26.COV2.S COVID-19 vaccine or a placebo.

The chain has TRBV6-5 and TRBJ2-7; possibly TRBD1 for D (6 bases). Trimming removed 1 base at V and 1 base at J, with 11 bases between. The CDR3 spans 15 residues. Germline lookup yields CDR1 MNHEY and CDR2 SVGAGI. The CDR3 DNA follows: TGTGCCAGCAGTTACTTGGACAGCCAATCCTACGAGCAGTACTTC. Amino acid sequence: CASSYLDSQSYEQYF.

This chain joins TRBV18 and TRBJ1-2; 8 bases fit TRBD1. The CDR3 is 11 residues long. V lost 3 bases and J lost 12; bases outside the gene matches: 3. CDR1 KGHSH and CDR2 LQKENI come from the germline V gene. CDR3 in amino acids: CASSPGQGNTF. For the CDR3, the DNA is TGTGCCAGCTCACCCGGACAGGGTAACACCTTC.

V gene TRBV19 combines with J gene TRBJ1-1; 10 nucleotides agree with TRBD1. The CDR3 sequence is 16 residues long. The V gene's germline CDR1 is LNHDA and CDR2 SQIVND (reference sequence). The junction had 8 bases not matched to a gene; V was cut back by 3 bases and J by 4 bases. The CDR3 DNA reads TGTGCCAGTAGTATCGACCCGGGACAGGGGACCACTGAAGCTTTCTTT. It specifies CASSIDPGQGTTEAFF.

The J gene is TRBJ2-2, the V gene TRBV12-3 or TRBV12-4; D perhaps matches TRBD1 (6 bases). V was clipped by 7 bases and J by 3 bases, with 9 bases between them. The CDR3 length is 13 residues. In DNA, the CDR3 is TGTGCCAGCACCAGGGGCGACACCGGGGAGCTGTTTTTT. This gives the protein CASTRGDTGELFF.

The chain carries TRBV7-2 and TRBJ2-5; no firm D call. The V gene lost 5 bases and the J gene lost 5 bases, with 18 bases spanning the gap. Per germline, CDR1 SGHTA and CDR2 FQGNSA. The CDR3 consists of 15 residues. The CDR3 sequence: CASSPLGEVGETQYF. CDR3 nucleotide sequence: TGTGCCAGCAGCCCCCTGGGCGAGGTGGGGGAGACCCAGTACTTC.

This chain joins TRBV7-3 and TRBJ1-1; 9 positions agree with TRBD1. This CDR3 is built from 16 residues. Germline V gene lookup returns CDR1 SGHTA and CDR2 FQGTGA. Unmatched junction bases numbered 6, after V lost 4 bases and J lost 0 bases. The DNA of the CDR3 is TGTGCCAGCAGCTCCTCCGGGACAGGGATGAACACTGAAGCTTTCTTT. The encoded protein is CASSSSGTGMNTEAFF.

The rearrangement uses TRBV19 and TRBJ2-1; 9 bases line up with TRBD2. The CDR3 runs 16 residues. From germline, CDR1 is LNHDA and CDR2 SQIVND (reference sequence). The V gene end was trimmed by 5 bases and the J gene end by 4 bases; junction bases not matched to a gene: 9. CDR3 amino acids: CASSLAGTLGYNEQFF. The CDR3 nucleotides read TGTGCCAGTAGTCTAGCGGGAACCTTAGGGTACAATGAGCAGTTCTTC.

The chain couples TRBV5-1 to TRBJ2-7; 16 nucleotides agree with TRBD2. The CDR3 has 15 amino acids. CDR1 and CDR2 from the germline V gene are SGHRS and YFSETQ. V shed 7 bases and J 5 bases; nucleotides not matched to a gene: 6. CDR3 in amino acids: CASGTSGGAQNEQYF. The CDR3, as DNA: TGCGCCAGCGGGACTAGCGGGGGGGCCCAGAACGAGCAGTACTTC.

The V gene is TRBV6-5, the J gene TRBJ1-5; 8 bases are a match to TRBD1. This CDR3 region has 12 residues. The V and J ends lost 8 bases and 7 bases, in that order; junction bases with no gene match: 4. Germline CDR1 is MNHEY and CDR2 is SVGAGI. Here the CDR3 reads CASWDRSQPQHF. CDR3 bases: TGTGCCAGCTGGGACAGGTCCCAGCCCCAGCATTTT.

Worth noting for this clone: A read error may account for a junction end that differs from germline. The chain combines TRBV12-5 with TRBJ1-5, with no clear D. The CDR3 has 12 residues. CDR1 is LGHNT and CDR2 is FRNRAP in the germline V gene. The CDR3 sequence is CASGKNGLPFIF. The CDR3 bases are TGTGCTAGTGGGAAAAACGGCCTTCCCTTTATTTTC.

This chain links TRBV29-1 with TRBJ1-1; no clear D gene. The CDR3 contains 12 residues. Trimming removed 3 bases at V and 0 bases at J, with 5 bases between. Germline V lookup: CDR1 SQVTM, CDR2 ANQGSEA. Written as DNA, the CDR3 is TGCAGCGTTGACGGAATGAACACTGAAGCTTTCTTT. Translating gives CSVDGMNTEAFF.

The chain joins TRBV19 to TRBJ2-5; D is unclear. Germline values: CDR1 LNHDA, CDR2 SQIVND (reference sequence). CDR3 size: 14 residues. Trimming took off 3 bases at V and 0 bases at J, with 8 bases between the two ends. In nucleotides, the CDR3 is TGTGCCAGTAGTATCCAAACTTACCAAGAGACCCAGTACTTC. Amino acids: CASSIQTYQETQYF. The complete variable domain, with remaining parts taken from reference TRBV19 and TRBJ2-5, reads DGGITQSPKYLFRKEGQNVTLSCEQNLNHDAMYWYRQDPGQGLRLIYYSQIVNDFQKGDIAEGYSVSREKKESFPLTVTSAQKNPTAFYLCASSIQTYQETQYFGPGTRLLVL.

V is TRBV3-1 (or the pseudogene TRBV3-2) and J is TRBJ2-1; 7 bases are shared with TRBD2. CDR1 and CDR2 (germline): LGHDT, YNNKEL (reference sequence). This CDR3 is built from 15 residues. Losses at the gene ends were 1 base for V and 7 bases for J; bases not matched to a gene: 7. Written as DNA, the CDR3 is TGTGCCAGCAGCCAAGTTCCGCGGGAGAGGAATGAGCAGTTCTTC. Translation: CASSQVPRERNEQFF.

J is TRBJ1-1 and V is TRBV5-1; 8 bases are shared with TRBD1. V shed 4 bases, J shed 7 bases, and the junction held 6 bases outside the gene matches. Germline CDR1 SGHRS, CDR2 YFSETQ. CDR3 size: 13 residues. The chain's CDR3 is CASSDRGMDEAFF. Here the CDR3 DNA reads TGCGCCAGCAGCGACAGGGGAATGGATGAAGCTTTCTTT.

This chain connects TRBV3-1 (or the pseudogene TRBV3-2) to TRBJ1-6; D may be TRBD1 (6 bases). The ends were cut back, 2 bases at V and 10 bases at J, with 15 bases in the middle. Per germline, CDR1 LGHDT and CDR2 YNNKEL (reference sequence). This CDR3 spans 15 amino acids. The CDR3, as DNA: TGTGCCAGCAGCCAAACTACAGGGCTAGGATCACCCCTCCACTTT. This sequence encodes CASSQTTGLGSPLHF.

The chain combines TRBV4-1 with TRBJ2-5; D might be TRBD1 (5 bases). The CDR3 has 14 residues. Germline V lookup: CDR1 MGHRA, CDR2 YSYEKL. V gave up 1 base and J gave up 4 bases, with 10 bases separating them. CDR3 region: CASSQGRARETQYF. The CDR3 coding sequence is TGCGCCAGCAGCCAAGGCAGGGCTCGAGAGACCCAGTACTTC.

The gene calls are TRBV6-5 and TRBJ2-7; no firm D call. The CDR3 is 15 amino acids. V was shortened by 10 bases and J by 2 bases, with 21 bases between the two germline ends. Germline values: CDR1 MNHEY, CDR2 SVGAGI. CDR3 sequence reads: CATYTSYIVTYEQYF. In DNA, the CDR3 is TGTGCCACCTACACCTCATACATCGTCACCTACGAGCAGTACTTC.

The V and J genes are TRBV6-2 or TRBV6-3 and TRBJ2-1; D call uncertain. Germline assignment: CDR1 MNHEY and CDR2 SVGEGT. Between the trimmed V and J ends, which lost 6 bases and 12 bases, there was a span of 12 bases. CDR3 length: 11 amino acids. The CDR3 DNA reads as TGTGCCAGCAGCAAGACTCGAGGGCAGTTCTTC. This sequence encodes CASSKTRGQFF.

This sequence joins TRBV5-1 and TRBJ1-1; D not certain. This CDR3 spans 15 amino acids. Germline CDR1 is SGHRS and CDR2 is YFSETQ. Trimming shortened V by 0 bases and J by 4 bases, and 13 bases separated the two germline ends. The CDR3 protein is CASSLAAAGLTEAFF. Here the CDR3 DNA reads TGCGCCAGCAGCTTGGCGGCGGCCGGTCTCACTGAAGCTTTCTTT. The full variable domain, with the rest looked up from reference TRBV5-1 and TRBJ1-1, is KAGVTQTPRYLIKTRGQQVTLSCSPISGHRSVSWYQQTPGQGLQFLFEYFSETQRNKGNFPGRFSGRQFSNSRSEMNVSTLELGDSALYLCASSLAAAGLTEAFFGQGTRLTVV.

The chain employs TRBV4-1 and TRBJ2-1; 10 positions agree with TRBD2. The germline V gene has CDR1 MGHRA and CDR2 YSYEKL. CDR3 size: 16 residues. V lost 2 bases, J lost 2 bases, and 3 bases stayed unmatched. CDR3 DNA sequence: TGCGCCAGCAGCCAACTGCTAGCGGGAGCCTACAATGAGCAGTTCTTC. It specifies CASSQLLAGAYNEQFF.

This chain connects TRBV7-2 to TRBJ2-1, with a possible D match to TRBD1 (6 bases). CDR3 length: 14 residues. V was pared by 6 bases and J by 9 bases, with 18 bases between. The germline gives CDR1 SGHTA, CDR2 FQGNSA. CDR3 residues: CASSQNRASGEQFF. The DNA of the CDR3 is TGTGCCAGCAGTCAAAACAGGGCATCGGGTGAGCAGTTCTTC.

This chain connects TRBV5-1 to TRBJ2-1; 10 nucleotides match TRBD2. J gave up 10 bases and V 1 base, and 8 bases lay outside the gene matches. The CDR3 sequence is 15 residues long. The germline V gene encodes CDR1 SGHRS and CDR2 YFSETQ. CDR3 sequence reads: CASSLTSGARQEQFF. The CDR3 DNA sequence: TGCGCCAGCAGCTTGACTAGCGGGGCCCGCCAGGAGCAGTTCTTC.

This chain connects TRBV6-4 to TRBJ2-1; D is unclear. V was clipped by 6 bases and J by 9 bases, with 18 bases between them. This CDR3 comprises 14 residues. Per the germline V gene, CDR1 is MRHNA and CDR2 is SNTAGT. CDR3 nucleotide sequence: TGTGCCAGCAGCGAATTATCGCTTTTGGGTGAGCAGTTCTTC. Protein product: CASSELSLLGEQFF.

The chain carries TRBV15 and TRBJ2-7, with D perhaps matching TRBD1 or TRBD2 (6 bases each). The CDR3 contains 17 residues. V dropped 3 bases and J dropped 4 bases, with 22 bases sitting between them. CDR1 and CDR2 (germline): LNHNV, YYDKDF (reference sequence). CDR3 loop: CATSSGGKRGTVYEQYF. CDR3 in DNA: TGTGCCACCAGCAGCGGGGGAAAGAGGGGGACGGTTTACGAGCAGTACTTC.

This chain links TRBV11-2 with TRBJ1-6; maybe TRBD1 (6 bases). Germline CDR1 SGHAT, CDR2 FQNNGV. The CDR3 has 14 residues. Trimming left V 3 bases short and J 10 bases short, with 13 bases between. CDR3 protein: CASSFGGAGSPLHF. The DNA for the CDR3 is TGTGCCAGCAGCTTCGGGGGCGCGGGGTCACCCCTCCACTTT.

This chain links TRBV30 with TRBJ1-5, with a weak D call TRBD1 (6 bases). CDR1 and CDR2 from the germline V gene are GTSNPN and SVGIG (reference sequence). V was trimmed by 6 bases and J by 2 bases, leaving 11 bases between them. This CDR3 is 13 amino acids long. The CDR3 coding sequence is TGTGCCTGTCAGGGGTCGGGCAATCAGCCCCAGCATTTT. Its protein product is CACQGSGNQPQHF.

This chain links TRBV4-2 with TRBJ2-7, with a tentative D call TRBD2 (6 bases). Per germline, CDR1 LGHNA and CDR2 YNFKEQ. V was shortened by 0 bases and J by 5 bases, with 11 bases between the two germline ends. CDR3 length: 14 amino acids. CDR3 nucleotide sequence: TGTGCCAGCAGCCAAGACCGGGGGATCGACGAGCAGTACTTC. Translating gives CASSQDRGIDEQYF.

The rearrangement uses TRBV7-2 and TRBJ2-3; D is unresolved. V was clipped by 5 bases and J by 2 bases, with 14 bases between them. This CDR3 region has 15 residues. CDR1 and CDR2 (germline): SGHTA, FQGNSA. The DNA of the CDR3 is TGTGCCAGCAGCCCCCCTTCAGCTTACACAGATACGCAGTATTTT. Its protein product is CASSPPSAYTDTQYF.

The V gene is TRBV4-2, the J gene TRBJ1-2; D call uncertain. V gave up 0 bases and J gave up 8 bases, with 10 bases separating them. Germline CDR1 is LGHNA and CDR2 is YNFKEQ. The CDR3 has 13 amino acids. The CDR3 is CASSQDFGRGYTF. In nucleotides, the CDR3 is TGTGCCAGCAGCCAAGATTTTGGAAGGGGCTACACCTTC.

The table lists this clone with a few counts. The chain uses TRBV18 and TRBJ1-6, with D unclear. The germline V and J ends were trimmed by 3 bases and 9 bases, with 12 bases remaining between them. The V gene's germline CDR1 is KGHSH and CDR2 LQKENI. This CDR3 comprises 14 residues. The CDR3 nucleotides read TGTGCCAGCTCACCCTCTCAGGAATTTTCACCCCTCCACTTT. It translates to CASSPSQEFSPLHF.

The chain joins TRBV25-1 to TRBJ1-2; weak D call: TRBD1 (6 bases). Per the germline V gene, CDR1 is MGHDK and CDR2 is SYGVNS. This CDR3 contains 14 residues. Trimming removed 5 bases from V and 4 bases from J, with 14 bases in between. CDR3 sequence (DNA): TGTGCCAGCAGTTATGGGACATTAGGCTATGGCTACACCTTC. As protein: CASSYGTLGYGYTF.

The rearrangement links TRBV5-4 to TRBJ1-2; 11 bases are a match to TRBD1. V shed 2 bases and J 7 bases; nucleotides not matched to a gene: 4. The V gene's germline CDR1 is SGHNT and CDR2 YYREEE (reference sequence). The CDR3 spans 14 residues. CDR3 coding DNA: TGTGCCAGCAGCTTCCCCGGGACAGGGGGTGGCTACACCTTC. This gives the protein CASSFPGTGGGYTF.